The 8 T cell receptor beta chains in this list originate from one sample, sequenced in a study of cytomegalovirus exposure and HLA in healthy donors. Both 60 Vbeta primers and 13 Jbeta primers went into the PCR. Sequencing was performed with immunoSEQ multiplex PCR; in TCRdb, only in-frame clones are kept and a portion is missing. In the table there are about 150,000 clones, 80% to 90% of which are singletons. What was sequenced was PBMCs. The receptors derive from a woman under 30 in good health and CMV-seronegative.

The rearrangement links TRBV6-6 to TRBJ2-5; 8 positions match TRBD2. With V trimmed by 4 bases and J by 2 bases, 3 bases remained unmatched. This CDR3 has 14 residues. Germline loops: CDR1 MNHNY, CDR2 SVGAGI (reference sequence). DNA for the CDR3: TGTGCCAGCAGTTCGGGGGGGGTACAAGAGACCCAGTACTTC. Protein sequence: CASSSGGVQETQYF.

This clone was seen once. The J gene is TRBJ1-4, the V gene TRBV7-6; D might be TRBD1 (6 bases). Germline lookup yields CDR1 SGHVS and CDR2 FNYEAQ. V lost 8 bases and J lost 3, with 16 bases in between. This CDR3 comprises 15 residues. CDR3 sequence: CASGLGGAANEKLFF. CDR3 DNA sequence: TGTGCCAGCGGGCTGGGGGGGGCGGCTAATGAAAAACTGTTTTTT.

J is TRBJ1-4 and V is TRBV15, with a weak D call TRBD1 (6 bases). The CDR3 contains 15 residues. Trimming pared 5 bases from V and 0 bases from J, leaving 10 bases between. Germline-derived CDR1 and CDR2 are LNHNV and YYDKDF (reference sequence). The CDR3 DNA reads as TGTGCCACCAGCGCCCGGACAGCAACTAATGAAAAACTGTTTTTT. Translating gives CATSARTATNEKLFF.

CDR3 sequence reads: CASSFQGNNSPLHF. CDR3 nucleotide sequence: TGTGCCAGCAGTTTCCAGGGCAACAATTCACCCCTCCACTTT. The gene calls are TRBV28 and TRBJ1-6; possibly TRBD1 for D (5 bases). The CDR3 loop spans 14 amino acids. CDR1 MDHEN and CDR2 SYDVKM come from the germline V gene. The V end was cut by 3 bases, the J end by 7 bases, with 10 bases between.

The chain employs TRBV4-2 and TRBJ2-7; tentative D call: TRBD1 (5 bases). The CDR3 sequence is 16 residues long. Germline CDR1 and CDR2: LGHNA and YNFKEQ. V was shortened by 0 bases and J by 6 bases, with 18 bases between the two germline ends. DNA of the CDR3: TGTGCCAGCAGCCAAGATCGTGCCAGGGTGGGTCGCGAGCAGTACTTC. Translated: CASSQDRARVGREQYF.

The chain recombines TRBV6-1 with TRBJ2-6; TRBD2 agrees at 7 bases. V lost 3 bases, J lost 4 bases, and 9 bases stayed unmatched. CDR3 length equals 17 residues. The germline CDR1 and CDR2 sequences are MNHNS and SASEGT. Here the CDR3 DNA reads TGTGCCAGCAGTGATGGGCACCGGGGGGTCGGGGCCAACGTCCTGACTTTC. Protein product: CASSDGHRGVGANVLTF.

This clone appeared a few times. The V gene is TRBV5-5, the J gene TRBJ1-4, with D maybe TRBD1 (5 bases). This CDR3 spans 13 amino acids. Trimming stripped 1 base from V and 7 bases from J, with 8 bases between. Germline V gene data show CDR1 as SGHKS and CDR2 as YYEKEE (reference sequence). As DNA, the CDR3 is TGTGCCAGCAGCTTGAGGCAGGGTGAAAAACTGTTTTTT. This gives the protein CASSLRQGEKLFF.

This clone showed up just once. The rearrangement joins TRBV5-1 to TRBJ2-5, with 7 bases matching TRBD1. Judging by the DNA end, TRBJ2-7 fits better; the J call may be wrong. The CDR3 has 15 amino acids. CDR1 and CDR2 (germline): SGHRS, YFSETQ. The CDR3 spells CASSLYQGEPPEQYF. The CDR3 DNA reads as TGCGCCAGCAGCTTATACCAGGGGGAACCCCCCGAGCAGTACTTC.